These T cell receptor beta chains were read from a single sample in a study of vaccination effects on CD4 cells after COVID-19. TCRdb's table, derived via immunoSEQ multiplex PCR, lists solely in-frame clones and lacks some. This sample has approximately 28,000 clones, with over 60% found just once. No antigen has been identified for these receptors. Sequenced here: CD4+ T cells from PBMCs cultured with SARS-CoV-2 spike peptides, sampled after COVID-19 vaccination. These TCRs come from a human donor who received a COVID-19 vaccine. Some clones in this sample may be carry-over from other donors' samples. The CDR3 runs from the conserved cysteine through the conserved F or W. A D gene is named only where the DNA matches it firmly. Clone sizes are given selectively: once, few, many, or a class where the clone is expanded.

clone_size: NA
v_call: TRBV2
j_call: TRBJ1-5
d_call: NA
cdr3_nt: TGTGCCAGCAGTGTCGAACCCTCGAGAAGCGGGCCCCAGCATTTT
cdr3_aa: CASSVEPSRSGPQHF

clone_size: once
v_call: TRBV5-1
j_call: TRBJ2-5
d_call: TRBD1
cdr3_nt: TGCGCCAGCAGCTTAGACAGGGGGCGCGAAGAGACCCAGTACTTC
cdr3_aa: CASSLDRGREETQYF

clone_size: NA
v_call: TRBV6-2/TRBV6-3
j_call: TRBJ1-2
d_call: TRBD1
cdr3_nt: TGTGCCAGCAGCCAGGGACAGAATAACTATGGCTACACCTTC
cdr3_aa: CASSQGQNNYGYTF

clone_size: NA
v_call: TRBV6-5
j_call: TRBJ1-2
d_call: TRBD1
cdr3_nt: TGTGCCAGCAGAAGGACAGGGTTGGGCTATGGCTACACCTTC
cdr3_aa: CASRRTGLGYGYTF

clone_size: NA
v_call: TRBV7-8
j_call: TRBJ2-3
d_call: TRBD2
cdr3_nt: TGTGCCAGCAGCTTTCTTCCTCTACTAGCGGGGGGGCAAACGCAGTATTTT
cdr3_aa: CASSFLPLLAGGQTQYF

clone_size: NA
v_call: TRBV10-1
j_call: TRBJ2-5
d_call: TRBD2
cdr3_nt: TGCGCCAGCAGTGAACAGCGGGGGAACCAAGAGACCCAGTACTTC
cdr3_aa: CASSEQRGNQETQYF

clone_size: once
v_call: TRBV10-3
j_call: TRBJ1-5
d_call: TRBD1
cdr3_nt: TGTGCCATCAGTCCCGACCGGGACAGGGGTCAGCCCCAGCATTTT
cdr3_aa: CAISPDRDRGQPQHF

clone_size: NA
v_call: TRBV6-6
j_call: TRBJ1-4
d_call: NA
cdr3_nt: TGTGCCAGCAGTCGGGACACTGCAACTAATGAAAAACTGTTTTTT
cdr3_aa: CASSRDTATNEKLFF

clone_size: few
v_call: TRBV29-1
j_call: TRBJ1-5
d_call: NA
cdr3_nt: TGCAGCGCCCTCCCCGAAGGTCAGCCCCAGCATTTT
cdr3_aa: CSALPEGQPQHF

clone_size: NA
v_call: TRBV29-1
j_call: TRBJ1-1
d_call: TRBD1
cdr3_nt: TGCAGCTCCGTGGACAGGTTGAACACTGAAGCTTTCTTT
cdr3_aa: CSSVDRLNTEAFF

clone_size: NA
v_call: TRBV4-1
j_call: TRBJ1-2
d_call: NA
cdr3_nt: TGCGCCAGCAGCCAAGGCCTCAAGGGCACCTTAAGCGATGGCTACACCTTC
cdr3_aa: CASSQGLKGTLSDGYTF

clone_size: few
v_call: TRBV7-2
j_call: TRBJ2-2
d_call: NA
cdr3_nt: TGTGCCAGCAGCCCACACCAACTAGCTACCGGGGAGCTGTTTTTT
cdr3_aa: CASSPHQLATGELFF

clone_size: few
v_call: TRBV9
j_call: TRBJ1-1
d_call: NA
cdr3_nt: TGTGCCAGCAGCACTTTGGGGCAGGGAGTCACTGAAGCTTTCTTT
cdr3_aa: CASSTLGQGVTEAFF

clone_size: NA
v_call: TRBV2
j_call: TRBJ1-1
d_call: NA
cdr3_nt: TGTGCCAGCAGTGTACGGTTAGGTACTGAAGCTTTCTTT
cdr3_aa: CASSVRLGTEAFF

clone_size: NA
v_call: TRBV2
j_call: TRBJ2-2
d_call: NA
cdr3_nt: TGTGCCAGCAGCCTAAACCCGAGGACCGGGGAGCTGTTTTTT
cdr3_aa: CASSLNPRTGELFF

clone_size: NA
v_call: TRBV6-5
j_call: TRBJ1-2
d_call: NA
cdr3_nt: TGTGCCAGCGTAGAGTACTATGGCTACACCTTC
cdr3_aa: CASVEYYGYTF

clone_size: NA
v_call: TRBV20-1
j_call: TRBJ2-5
d_call: TRBD1
cdr3_nt: TGCAGTGCTAGTCCCTGGACAGGGAAGGGAGAGACCCAGTACTTC
cdr3_aa: CSASPWTGKGETQYF

clone_size: NA
v_call: TRBV30
j_call: TRBJ1-2
d_call: NA
cdr3_nt: TGTGCCCGAGGGCAGGGTAACTATGGCTACACCTTC
cdr3_aa: CARGQGNYGYTF

clone_size: NA
v_call: TRBV30
j_call: TRBJ1-2
d_call: NA
cdr3_nt: TGTGCCTGGAGGAGAACAGGGAACTATGGCTACACCTTC
cdr3_aa: CAWRRTGNYGYTF

clone_size: few
v_call: TRBV5-8
j_call: TRBJ2-3
d_call: NA
cdr3_nt: TGTGCCAGCAGCTACCGGAAGGGTGGCACAGATACGCAGTATTTT
cdr3_aa: CASSYRKGGTDTQYF

clone_size: NA
v_call: TRBV7-2
j_call: TRBJ2-1
d_call: TRBD1
cdr3_nt: TGTGCCAGCAGCTCGCGGGACAGGGTGTACAATGAGCAGTTCTTC
cdr3_aa: CASSSRDRVYNEQFF

clone_size: NA
v_call: TRBV19
j_call: TRBJ1-1
d_call: NA
cdr3_nt: TGTGCCAGTATAGGGAACGGGAACACTGAAGCTTTCTTT
cdr3_aa: CASIGNGNTEAFF

clone_size: few
v_call: TRBV11-2
j_call: TRBJ1-1
d_call: TRBD1
cdr3_nt: TGTGCCAGCAGCTCCCAGCGGGACAGGCTTGAAGCTTTCTTT
cdr3_aa: CASSSQRDRLEAFF

clone_size: few
v_call: TRBV10-3
j_call: TRBJ2-5
d_call: NA
cdr3_nt: TGTGCCATCAGTGCGGGAACACACACTTGGACCCAGTACTTC
cdr3_aa: CAISAGTHTWTQYF

clone_size: NA
v_call: TRBV18
j_call: TRBJ1-1
d_call: TRBD1
cdr3_nt: TGTGCCAGCTCTGATTACAGGGGCGCCGGTGCTTTCTTT
cdr3_aa: CASSDYRGAGAFF

clone_size: few
v_call: TRBV28
j_call: TRBJ2-1
d_call: NA
cdr3_nt: TGTGCCAGCAGTCCACATAGCGGTTACAATGAGCAGTTCTTC
cdr3_aa: CASSPHSGYNEQFF

clone_size: NA
v_call: TRBV7-3
j_call: TRBJ2-1
d_call: NA
cdr3_nt: TGTGCCAGCAGCCCAAGAGGACAGCAGTACAATGAGCAGTTCTTC
cdr3_aa: CASSPRGQQYNEQFF

clone_size: NA
v_call: TRBV18
j_call: TRBJ1-4
d_call: TRBD1
cdr3_nt: TGTGCCAGCTCCCGAGACAGGGGGGCTGAAAAACTGTTTTTT
cdr3_aa: CASSRDRGAEKLFF

clone_size: NA
v_call: TRBV7-9
j_call: TRBJ2-2
d_call: NA
cdr3_nt: TGTGCCAGCACCCAGACCGGGGTCTTCGGGGAGCTGTTTTTT
cdr3_aa: CASTQTGVFGELFF

clone_size: once
v_call: TRBV3-1/TRBV3-2
j_call: TRBJ2-3
d_call: TRBD2
cdr3_nt: TGTGCCAGCAGCCAAGAAGGACTAGCGGGGGGGGGCACAGATACGCAGTATTTT
cdr3_aa: CASSQEGLAGGGTDTQYF

clone_size: NA
v_call: TRBV19
j_call: TRBJ1-5
d_call: NA
cdr3_nt: TGTGCCAGTAGTGTAACAGGGATCTATAGCAATCAGCCCCAGCATTTT
cdr3_aa: CASSVTGIYSNQPQHF

clone_size: NA
v_call: TRBV5-8
j_call: TRBJ2-3
d_call: NA
cdr3_nt: TGTGCCAGTCCAAGCGCTCCGGACAGACCCACAGATACGCAGTATTTT
cdr3_aa: CASPSAPDRPTDTQYF

clone_size: once
v_call: TRBV28
j_call: TRBJ1-4
d_call: NA
cdr3_nt: TGTGCCAGCAGTCCCCCCGGGGGGGATGAAAAACTGTTTTTT
cdr3_aa: CASSPPGGDEKLFF

clone_size: NA
v_call: TRBV6-5
j_call: TRBJ1-6
d_call: NA
cdr3_nt: TGTGCCAGCAGTTACTCATGGGAGGGCTCACCCCTCCACTTT
cdr3_aa: CASSYSWEGSPLHF

clone_size: NA
v_call: TRBV5-1
j_call: TRBJ1-1
d_call: NA
cdr3_nt: TGCGCCAGCAGCCACTACTCCAGGGCCTCACGAGCTTTCTTT
cdr3_aa: CASSHYSRASRAFF

clone_size: NA
v_call: TRBV27
j_call: TRBJ1-3
d_call: NA
cdr3_nt: TGTGCCAGCAGTGGGGCTCCGAGCTCTGGAAACACCATATATTTT
cdr3_aa: CASSGAPSSGNTIYF

clone_size: NA
v_call: TRBV7-3
j_call: TRBJ2-1
d_call: NA
cdr3_nt: TGTGCCAGCAGCATAGGGACCTACAATGAGCAGTTCTTC
cdr3_aa: CASSIGTYNEQFF

clone_size: NA
v_call: TRBV28
j_call: TRBJ1-2
d_call: NA
cdr3_nt: TGTGCCAGCACGACTCTTCAATATAGCTACACCTTC
cdr3_aa: CASTTLQYSYTF

clone_size: NA
v_call: TRBV4-3
j_call: TRBJ2-5
d_call: NA
cdr3_nt: TGCGCCAGCAGCCAAGATTATTCCGGTGGTTCGGAGACCCAGTACTTC
cdr3_aa: CASSQDYSGGSETQYF

clone_size: NA
v_call: TRBV29-1
j_call: TRBJ2-5
d_call: NA
cdr3_nt: TGCAGCGTTAATCAGTCAGAGACCCAGTACTTC
cdr3_aa: CSVNQSETQYF

clone_size: NA
v_call: TRBV27
j_call: TRBJ1-1
d_call: NA
cdr3_nt: TGTGCCAGCACCCGGGAAATGGGCACTGAAGCTTTCTTT
cdr3_aa: CASTREMGTEAFF

clone_size: NA
v_call: TRBV4-1
j_call: TRBJ2-6
d_call: NA
cdr3_nt: TGCGCCAGCAGGGATATTGGACGGTCCTCTGGGGCCAACGTCCTGACTTTC
cdr3_aa: CASRDIGRSSGANVLTF

clone_size: once
v_call: TRBV7-2
j_call: TRBJ2-5
d_call: NA
cdr3_nt: TGTGCCAGCAGCTTAGCGCTCAGGCCCATGGGGGAGACCCAGTACTTC
cdr3_aa: CASSLALRPMGETQYF

clone_size: NA
v_call: TRBV11-2
j_call: TRBJ2-5
d_call: NA
cdr3_nt: TGTGCCAGCAGCTCCCCGGGCCCGGGGGAGACCCAGTACTTC
cdr3_aa: CASSSPGPGETQYF

clone_size: NA
v_call: TRBV6-5
j_call: TRBJ2-3
d_call: NA
cdr3_nt: TGTGCCAGCAGTTATCCATCGTCGGATACGCAGTATTTT
cdr3_aa: CASSYPSSDTQYF

clone_size: NA
v_call: TRBV20-1
j_call: TRBJ1-2
d_call: TRBD1
cdr3_nt: TGCAGTGCTAAGGGGGCCCCTGGCTACACCTTC
cdr3_aa: CSAKGAPGYTF

clone_size: NA
v_call: TRBV5-1
j_call: TRBJ2-3
d_call: NA
cdr3_nt: TGCGCCAGCAGGGATAATCGGAACACAGATACGCAGTATTTT
cdr3_aa: CASRDNRNTDTQYF

clone_size: NA
v_call: TRBV7-2
j_call: TRBJ1-5
d_call: TRBD1
cdr3_nt: TGTGCCAGCAGCCTCCGGACAGGCATCAGCAATCAGCCCCAGCATTTT
cdr3_aa: CASSLRTGISNQPQHF

clone_size: once
v_call: TRBV6-1
j_call: TRBJ2-1
d_call: NA
cdr3_nt: TGTGCCAGCAGTGAAGCTCTGATAGTGGGGTTCAACAATGAGCAGTTCTTC
cdr3_aa: CASSEALIVGFNNEQFF

clone_size: NA
v_call: TRBV15
j_call: TRBJ1-6
d_call: NA
cdr3_nt: TGTGCCACCAGCAACTTGGCAGGGCCTCGAAATTCACCCCTCCACTTT
cdr3_aa: CATSNLAGPRNSPLHF

clone_size: NA
v_call: TRBV2
j_call: TRBJ2-5
d_call: NA
cdr3_nt: TGTGCCAGCATTGAGGGGGGGGAGACCCAGTACTTC
cdr3_aa: CASIEGGETQYF

clone_size: NA
v_call: TRBV5-1
j_call: TRBJ1-2
d_call: TRBD1
cdr3_nt: TGCGCCAGCAGCTTGAGTGGGGGACAGGGGGCGATCGGCTACACCTTC
cdr3_aa: CASSLSGGQGAIGYTF

clone_size: NA
v_call: TRBV5-1
j_call: TRBJ1-2
d_call: NA
cdr3_nt: TGCGCCAGCAGCTTGGTCGAGGGGAGGGATGGCTACACCTTC
cdr3_aa: CASSLVEGRDGYTF

clone_size: few
v_call: TRBV11-2
j_call: TRBJ2-3
d_call: TRBD2
cdr3_nt: TGTGCCAGCAGTATCGGGGGGGCCATAGATACGCAGTATTTT
cdr3_aa: CASSIGGAIDTQYF

clone_size: few
v_call: TRBV28
j_call: TRBJ1-5
d_call: TRBD1
cdr3_nt: TGTGCCAGCAGCGAGATACAGGGGTCGCAGCCCCAGCATTTT
cdr3_aa: CASSEIQGSQPQHF